The 18 T cell receptor beta chains below all came from one sample that was sequenced in a study of T cells in localized non-small cell lung cancer. Clones were read by immunoSEQ multiplex PCR, and TCRdb kept only the in-frame ones, dropping some. There are 15,000 to 25,000 clones in the sample; about nine tenths occur only once, and roughly 4% lies in the top ten. The sample was peripheral blood, taken before any cancer treatment. The origin of the receptors is a male donor at least 60 years old with stage I squamous cell lung carcinoma.

The chain is built from TRBV20-1 and TRBJ2-4; the D is unclear. This CDR3 contains 11 residues. Deletions cut 1 base from V and 6 bases from J, with 4 bases between. CDR1 and CDR2 from the germline V gene are DFQATT and SNEGSKA (reference sequence). The CDR3 coding sequence is TGCAGTGCTAGAGGCTCAAACATTCAGTACTTC. Its translation is CSARGSNIQYF.

The chain is built from TRBV6-5 and TRBJ1-3; D perhaps matches TRBD1 (6 bases). Germline CDR1 and CDR2: MNHEY and SVGAGI. The CDR3 loop spans 14 amino acids. V lost 5 bases, J lost 5 bases, and 13 bases lay in between. This CDR3 is CASSAGHKRNTIYF. The DNA of the CDR3 is TGTGCCAGCAGTGCGGGACACAAAAGAAACACCATATATTTT.

This chain links TRBV28 with TRBJ2-7; D might be TRBD2 (7 bases). The CDR3 spans 16 residues. With 5 bases removed from V and 3 bases from J, the gap between germline ends came to 20 bases. Germline assignment: CDR1 MDHEN and CDR2 SYDVKM. CDR3 in amino acids: CASSGRAGAGYYEQYF. DNA for the CDR3: TGTGCCAGCAGTGGAAGGGCGGGGGCTGGTTACTACGAGCAGTACTTC.

The chain employs TRBV7-2 and TRBJ2-1; 8 bases line up with TRBD2. This CDR3 contains 15 residues. V dropped 3 bases and J dropped 2; count of bases not matched to a gene: 3. In germline, CDR1 is SGHTA, CDR2 FQGNSA. As DNA, the CDR3 is TGTGCCAGCAGCTTGATGCGGGGGGCCTACAATGAGCAGTTCTTC. It codes for CASSLMRGAYNEQFF.

The rearrangement uses TRBV25-1 and TRBJ2-7; D not certain. Trimming pared 8 bases from V and 2 bases from J, leaving 4 bases between. Germline assignment: CDR1 MGHDK and CDR2 SYGVNS. The length of the CDR3 is 10 residues. The CDR3 DNA is TGTGCCAGCGGAACCTACGAGCAGTACTTC. Translating gives CASGTYEQYF.

V usage is TRBV19 and J usage is TRBJ2-3, with D uncertain. The V end was cut by 3 bases, the J end by 8 bases, with 12 bases between. The length of the CDR3 is 13 residues. The germline gives CDR1 LNHDA, CDR2 SQIVND (reference sequence). In DNA, the CDR3 is TGTGCCAGTAGTATCGAGGAGACTGGTACGCAGTATTTT. Encoded protein: CASSIEETGTQYF. Drawing the rest from reference TRBV19 and TRBJ2-3, the complete variable domain is DGGITQSPKYLFRKEGQNVTLSCEQNLNHDAMYWYRQDPGQGLRLIYYSQIVNDFQKGDIAEGYSVSREKKESFPLTVTSAQKNPTAFYLCASSIEETGTQYFGPGTRLTVL.

The V gene is TRBV5-1, the J gene TRBJ2-3; a weak D match, TRBD2 (6 bases). With 4 bases removed from V and 0 bases from J, the gap between germline ends came to 12 bases. The CDR3 consists of 15 residues. Germline CDR1 reads SGHRS; CDR2 reads YFSETQ. CDR3 sequence reads: CASSPGSTSTDTQYF. The CDR3 nucleotides read TGCGCCAGCAGCCCCGGGAGCACTAGCACAGATACGCAGTATTTT. Using reference TRBV5-1 and TRBJ2-3 for the parts outside the CDR3, the full variable domain is KAGVTQTPRYLIKTRGQQVTLSCSPISGHRSVSWYQQTPGQGLQFLFEYFSETQRNKGNFPGRFSGRQFSNSRSEMNVSTLELGDSALYLCASSPGSTSTDTQYFGPGTRLTVL.

This clone showed up just once. The genes are TRBV7-9 and TRBJ1-1; D remains unclear. The germline V gene has CDR1 SEHNR and CDR2 FQNEAQ (reference sequence). The length of the CDR3 is 13 residues. Trimming took off 3 bases at V and 3 bases at J, with 8 bases between the two ends. CDR3 bases: TGTGCCAGCAGCTTCGGGGTGGACACTGAAGCTTTCTTT. Translated, it gives CASSFGVDTEAFF.

V and J are TRBV6-5 and TRBJ2-7; 7 bases match TRBD1. Germline V lookup: CDR1 MNHEY, CDR2 SVGAGI. J gave up 3 bases and V 8 bases, and 7 bases lay outside the gene matches. The CDR3 runs 13 residues. The CDR3 protein is CASADRDGYEQYF. The CDR3 region has the DNA TGTGCCAGCGCTGACAGGGACGGCTACGAGCAGTACTTC.

J is TRBJ2-6 and V is TRBV19; D uncertain. The CDR3 consists of 17 residues. Deletions cut 5 bases from V and 5 bases from J, with 19 bases between. Per germline, CDR1 LNHDA and CDR2 SQIVND (reference sequence). The CDR3 nucleotides read TGTGCCAGTAGTGCGCGAAAGACACAAAGTCGGGCCAACGTCCTGACTTTC. It yields the protein CASSARKTQSRANVLTF.

The rearrangement uses TRBV25-1 and TRBJ2-3; D is unresolved. The CDR3 extends over 13 amino acids. From germline, CDR1 is MGHDK and CDR2 SYGVNS. Trimming left V 4 bases short and J 0 bases short, with 5 bases between. DNA for the CDR3: TGTGCCAGCAGTGTGTATAGCACAGATACGCAGTATTTT. Its protein product is CASSVYSTDTQYF.

The chain joins TRBV19 to TRBJ2-6, with D uncertain. Germline V lookup: CDR1 LNHDA, CDR2 SQIVND (reference sequence). Trimming cost V 4 bases and J 2 bases, with 9 bases left between them. The CDR3 sequence is 15 residues long. The CDR3 here is CASSTTLPGANVLTF. The DNA for the CDR3 is TGTGCCAGTAGTACCACCCTCCCTGGGGCCAACGTCCTGACTTTC.

This chain connects TRBV10-1 to TRBJ1-1, with 12 positions matching TRBD1. CDR1 WNHNN and CDR2 SYGVQD come from the germline V gene (reference sequence). The CDR3 extends over 19 amino acids. V lost 6 bases, J lost 2 bases, and 16 bases stayed unmatched. The CDR3 reads CASSADPGQGAEGNTEAFF. As DNA, the CDR3 is TGCGCCAGCAGCGCCGATCCGGGACAGGGGGCGGAGGGAAACACTGAAGCTTTCTTT.

The chain recombines TRBV28 with TRBJ1-2, with D unresolved. This CDR3 region has 13 residues. CDR1 is MDHEN, CDR2 SYDVKM, per germline. The V end lost 8 bases, the J end lost 5 bases, and 15 bases lay between the germline ends. The CDR3 DNA follows: TGTGCCAGCTCCACTGGCACCCCTTATGGCTACACCTTC. Its protein product is CASSTGTPYGYTF.

This chain joins TRBV28 and TRBJ2-5, with D hard to call. This CDR3 comprises 12 residues. The V end was cut by 5 bases, the J end by 2 bases, with 6 bases between. Per germline, CDR1 MDHEN and CDR2 SYDVKM. The CDR3 region is CASSRLQETQYF. The CDR3 region has the DNA TGTGCCAGCAGTCGACTGCAAGAGACCCAGTACTTC.

This clone was seen once. V gene TRBV7-2 combines with J gene TRBJ2-7; TRBD2 matches at 15 bases. Germline-derived CDR1 and CDR2 are SGHTA and FQGNSA. The CDR3 loop spans 14 amino acids. V lost 4 bases and J lost 6; bases outside the gene matches: 1. The CDR3 nucleotides read TGTGCCAGCAGCTGGGGACTAGCGGGAGGCGAGCAGTACTTC. Encoded protein: CASSWGLAGGEQYF.

The count of this clone is one. The chain employs TRBV10-3 and TRBJ2-7; 9 positions match TRBD1. The V gene end was trimmed by 6 bases and the J gene end by 6 bases; junction bases not matched to a gene: 6. The CDR3 is 13 amino acids. The germline V gene encodes CDR1 ENHRY and CDR2 SYGVKD. The CDR3 nucleotides are TGTGCCATCAGGGGACAGGGAAGCAGCGAGCAGTACTTC. Its translation is CAIRGQGSSEQYF.

In nucleotides, the CDR3 is TGTGCCAGCAGCTTAGATGGAGCGGGAGGTTCCTACAATGAGCAGTTCTTC. It translates to CASSLDGAGGSYNEQFF. The chain uses TRBV7-7 and TRBJ2-1; TRBD2 matches at 9 bases. Germline assignment: CDR1 SSHAT and CDR2 FNYEAQ (reference sequence). J lost 1 base, V lost 1 base, and 5 bases had no gene match. This CDR3 spans 17 amino acids. Full variable domain (remainder filled in from reference TRBV7-7 and TRBJ2-1): GAGVSQSPRYKVTKRGQDVTLRCDPISSHATLYWYQQALGQGPEFLTYFNYEAQPDKSGLPSDRFSAERPEGSISTLTIQRTEQRDSAMYRCASSLDGAGGSYNEQFFGPGTRLTVL.